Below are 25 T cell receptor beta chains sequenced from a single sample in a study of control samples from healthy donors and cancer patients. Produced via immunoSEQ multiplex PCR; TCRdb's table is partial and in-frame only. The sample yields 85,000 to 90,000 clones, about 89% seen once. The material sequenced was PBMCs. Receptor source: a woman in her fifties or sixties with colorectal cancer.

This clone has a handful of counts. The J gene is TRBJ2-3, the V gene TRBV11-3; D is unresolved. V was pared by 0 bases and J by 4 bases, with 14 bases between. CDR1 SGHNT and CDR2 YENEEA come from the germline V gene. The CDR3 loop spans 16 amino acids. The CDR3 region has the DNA TGTGCCAGCAGCTTAGATGGCTGGCTCGGATCAGATACGCAGTATTTT. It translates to CASSLDGWLGSDTQYF.

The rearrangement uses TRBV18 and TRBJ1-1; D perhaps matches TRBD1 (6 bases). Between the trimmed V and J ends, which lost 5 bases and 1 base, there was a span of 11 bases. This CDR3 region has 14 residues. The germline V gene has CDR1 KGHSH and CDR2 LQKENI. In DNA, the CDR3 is TGTGCCAGCTCAGTCGACAGGAGGAACACTGAAGCTTTCTTT. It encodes CASSVDRRNTEAFF.

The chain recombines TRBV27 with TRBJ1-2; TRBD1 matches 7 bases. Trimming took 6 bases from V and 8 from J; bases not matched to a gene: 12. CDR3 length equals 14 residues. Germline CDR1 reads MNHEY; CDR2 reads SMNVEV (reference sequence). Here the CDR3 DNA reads TGTGCCAGCAGAGGGCTAGACAGGGCAGGCGGCTACACCTTC. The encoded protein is CASRGLDRAGGYTF.

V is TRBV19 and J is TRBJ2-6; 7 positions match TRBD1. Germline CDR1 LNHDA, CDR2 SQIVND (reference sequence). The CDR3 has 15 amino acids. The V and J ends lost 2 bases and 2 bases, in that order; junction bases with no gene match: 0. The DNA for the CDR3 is TGTGCCAGTAGTATACAGGGGGCTGGGGCCAACGTCCTGACTTTC. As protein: CASSIQGAGANVLTF.

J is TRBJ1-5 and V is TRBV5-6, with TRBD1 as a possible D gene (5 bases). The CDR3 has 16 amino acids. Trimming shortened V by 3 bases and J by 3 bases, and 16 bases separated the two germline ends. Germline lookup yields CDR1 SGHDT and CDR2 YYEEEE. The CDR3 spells CASSSSTHRPNQPQHF. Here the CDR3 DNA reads TGTGCCAGCAGCTCAAGTACCCACAGGCCCAATCAGCCCCAGCATTTT.

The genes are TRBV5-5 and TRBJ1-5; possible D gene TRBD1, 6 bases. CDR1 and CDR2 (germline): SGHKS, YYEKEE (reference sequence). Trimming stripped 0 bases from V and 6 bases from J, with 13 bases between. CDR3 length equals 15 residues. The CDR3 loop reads CASSLVPGAFQPQHF. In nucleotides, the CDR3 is TGTGCCAGCAGCTTGGTTCCAGGGGCGTTTCAGCCCCAGCATTTT.

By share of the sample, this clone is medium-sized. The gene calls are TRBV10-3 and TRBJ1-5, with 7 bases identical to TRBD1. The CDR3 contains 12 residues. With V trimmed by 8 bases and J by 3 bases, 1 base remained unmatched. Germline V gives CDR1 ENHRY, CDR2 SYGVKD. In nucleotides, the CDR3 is TGTGCCATCGGGACAGCCAATCAGCCCCAGCATTTT. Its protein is CAIGTANQPQHF.

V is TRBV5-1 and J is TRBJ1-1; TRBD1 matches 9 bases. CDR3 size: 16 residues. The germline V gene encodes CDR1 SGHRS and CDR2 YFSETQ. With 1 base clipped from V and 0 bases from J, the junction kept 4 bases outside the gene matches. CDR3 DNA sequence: TGCGCCAGCAGCTTGAAGGGGACAGGGCTGAACACTGAAGCTTTCTTT. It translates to CASSLKGTGLNTEAFF. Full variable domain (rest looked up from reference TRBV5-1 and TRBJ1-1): KAGVTQTPRYLIKTRGQQVTLSCSPISGHRSVSWYQQTPGQGLQFLFEYFSETQRNKGNFPGRFSGRQFSNSRSEMNVSTLELGDSALYLCASSLKGTGLNTEAFFGQGTRLTVV.

CDR3 amino acids: CASSIGVWYFF. Written as DNA, the CDR3 is TGTGCCAGTAGTATAGGGGTCTGGTATTTCTTC. The chain employs TRBV19 and TRBJ2-1; D uncertain. Per germline, CDR1 LNHDA and CDR2 SQIVND (reference sequence). V lost 1 base, J lost 16 bases, and 11 bases lay in between. The CDR3 consists of 11 residues.

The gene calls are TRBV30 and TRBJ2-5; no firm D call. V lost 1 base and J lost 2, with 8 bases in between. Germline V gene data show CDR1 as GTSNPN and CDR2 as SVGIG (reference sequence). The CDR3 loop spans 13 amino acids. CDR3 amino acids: CAWSGVAQETQYF. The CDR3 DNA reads TGTGCCTGGAGTGGGGTAGCTCAAGAGACCCAGTACTTC.

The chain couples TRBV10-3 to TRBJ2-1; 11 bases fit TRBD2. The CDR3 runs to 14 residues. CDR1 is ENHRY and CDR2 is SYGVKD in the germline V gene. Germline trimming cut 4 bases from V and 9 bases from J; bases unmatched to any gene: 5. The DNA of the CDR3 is TGTGCCATCAGTGGACTAGCGGGGAGTAGTGAGCAGTTCTTC. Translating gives CAISGLAGSSEQFF.

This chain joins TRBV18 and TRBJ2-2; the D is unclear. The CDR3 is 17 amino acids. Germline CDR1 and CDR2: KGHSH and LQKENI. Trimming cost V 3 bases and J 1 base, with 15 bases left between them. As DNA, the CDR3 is TGTGCCAGCTCACCCTTCGGGCCTCTCCTGAACACCGGGGAGCTGTTTTTT. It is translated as CASSPFGPLLNTGELFF.

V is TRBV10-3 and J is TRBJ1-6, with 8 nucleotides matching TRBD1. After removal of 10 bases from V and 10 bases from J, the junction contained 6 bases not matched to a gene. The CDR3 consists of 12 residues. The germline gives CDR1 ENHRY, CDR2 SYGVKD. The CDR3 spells CATGQGDSPLHF. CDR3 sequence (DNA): TGTGCCACAGGACAGGGTGACTCACCCCTCCACTTT.

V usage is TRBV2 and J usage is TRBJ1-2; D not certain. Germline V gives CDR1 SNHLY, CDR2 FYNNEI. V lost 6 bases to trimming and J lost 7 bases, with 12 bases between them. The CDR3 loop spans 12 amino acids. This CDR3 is CASSIDRSGYTF. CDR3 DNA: TGTGCCAGCAGCATAGACCGGAGTGGCTACACCTTC.

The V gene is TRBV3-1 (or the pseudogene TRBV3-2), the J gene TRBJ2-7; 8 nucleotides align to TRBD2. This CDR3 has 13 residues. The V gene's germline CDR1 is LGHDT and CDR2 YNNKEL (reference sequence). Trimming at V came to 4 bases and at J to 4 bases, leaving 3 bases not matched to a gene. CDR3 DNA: TGTGCCAGCAGCCGCGGGGGGACTTACGAGCAGTACGTC. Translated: CASSRGGTYEQYV.

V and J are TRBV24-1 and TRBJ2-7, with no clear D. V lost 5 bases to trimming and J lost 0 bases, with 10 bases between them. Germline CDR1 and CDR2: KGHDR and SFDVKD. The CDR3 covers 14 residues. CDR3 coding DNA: TGTGCCACCAGTGCCCTTAAGCGCTCCTACGAGCAGTACGTC. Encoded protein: CATSALKRSYEQYV.

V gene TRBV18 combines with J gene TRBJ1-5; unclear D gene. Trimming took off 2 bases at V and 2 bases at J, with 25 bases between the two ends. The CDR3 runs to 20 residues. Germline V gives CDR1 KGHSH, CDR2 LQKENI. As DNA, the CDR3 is TGTGCCAGCTCACCATCTAGGAGCGCCGGGAGCAATTATCGCAATCAGCCCCAGCATTTT. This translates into CASSPSRSAGSNYRNQPQHF.

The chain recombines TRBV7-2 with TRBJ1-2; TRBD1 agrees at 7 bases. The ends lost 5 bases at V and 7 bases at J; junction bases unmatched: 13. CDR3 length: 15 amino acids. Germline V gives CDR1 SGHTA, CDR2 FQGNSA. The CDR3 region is CASSPAETGWSGYTF. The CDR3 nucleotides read TGTGCCAGCAGCCCCGCGGAGACAGGGTGGAGTGGCTACACCTTC.

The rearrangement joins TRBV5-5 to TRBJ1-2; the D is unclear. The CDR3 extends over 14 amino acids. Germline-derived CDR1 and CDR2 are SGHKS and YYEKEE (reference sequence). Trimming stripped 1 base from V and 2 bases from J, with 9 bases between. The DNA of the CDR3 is TGTGCCAGCAGCTTGTCAACAGTGAACTATGGCTACACCTTC. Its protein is CASSLSTVNYGYTF.

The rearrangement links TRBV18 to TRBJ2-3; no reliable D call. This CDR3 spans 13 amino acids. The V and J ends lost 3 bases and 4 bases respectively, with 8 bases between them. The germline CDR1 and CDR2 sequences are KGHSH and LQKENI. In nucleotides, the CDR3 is TGTGCCAGCTCACCCCCCCCTTCAGATACGCAGTATTTT. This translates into CASSPPPSDTQYF. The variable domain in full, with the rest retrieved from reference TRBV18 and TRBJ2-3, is NAGVMQNPRHLVRRRGQEARLRCSPMKGHSHVYWYRQLPEEGLKFMVYLQKENIIDESGMPKERFSAEFPKEGPSILRIQQVVRGDSAAYFCASSPPPSDTQYFGPGTRLTVL.

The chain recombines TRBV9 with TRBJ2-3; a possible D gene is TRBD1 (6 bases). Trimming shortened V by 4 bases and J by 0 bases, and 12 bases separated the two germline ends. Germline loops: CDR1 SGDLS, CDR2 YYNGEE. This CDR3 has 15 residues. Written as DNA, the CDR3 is TGTGCCAGCAGCTCTAGTGGGACAAGCACAGATACGCAGTATTTT. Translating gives CASSSSGTSTDTQYF.

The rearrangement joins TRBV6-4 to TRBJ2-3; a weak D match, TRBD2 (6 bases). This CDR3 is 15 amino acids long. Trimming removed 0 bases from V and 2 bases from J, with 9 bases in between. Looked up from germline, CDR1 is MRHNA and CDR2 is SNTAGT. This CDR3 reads CASSDSASATDTQYF. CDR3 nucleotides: TGTGCCAGCAGTGACTCGGCTAGCGCCACAGATACGCAGTATTTT.

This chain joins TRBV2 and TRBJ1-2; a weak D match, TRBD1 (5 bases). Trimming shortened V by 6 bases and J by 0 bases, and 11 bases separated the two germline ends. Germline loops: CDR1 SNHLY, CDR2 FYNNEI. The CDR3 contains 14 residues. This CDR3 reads CASSGGMTNYGYTF. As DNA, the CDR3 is TGTGCCAGCAGCGGGGGAATGACTAACTATGGCTACACCTTC.

As DNA, the CDR3 is TGTGCCAGCACCCCCCGGACAGGGGGTGGAAACACCATATATTTT. Encoded protein: CASTPRTGGGNTIYF. The chain links TRBV7-2 to TRBJ1-3; 10 bases map to TRBD1. Germline trimming cut 7 bases from V and 3 bases from J; bases unmatched to any gene: 6. Germline CDR1 reads SGHTA; CDR2 reads FQGNSA. The CDR3 runs 15 residues.

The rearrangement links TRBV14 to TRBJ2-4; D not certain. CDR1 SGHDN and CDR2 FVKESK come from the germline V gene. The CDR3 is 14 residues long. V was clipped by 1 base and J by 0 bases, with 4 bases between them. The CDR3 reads CASSQGLAKNIQYF. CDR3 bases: TGTGCCAGCAGCCAAGGGTTAGCCAAAAACATTCAGTACTTC.